This T cell receptor beta chain was found in a study of vaccination and CD4 T cells after COVID-19. Study in general: After nasal swab PCR-confirmed SARS-CoV-2, about ten convalescents had mild disease and one severe. As their vaccination, participants received two doses of either BNT162b2 or mRNA-1273 vaccine. Sampling post-COVID took place a median around 91 days after diagnosis (range 35 to 161). Study-level points and caveats: Median SARS-CoV-2-reactive clonotype numbers rose nonsignificantly, roughly 20 to 38.

TCRdb used MiXCR to reprocess the PCR reads, holding one entry per CDR3 protein. The sample lists approximately 40,000 distinct CDR3 sequences; 36% were seen once. By sample fraction, this clonotype is medium-sized (0.01 to 0.1%). What it binds is unknown. Indicated time point: late sampling 161 to 241 days after vaccination in three convalescent patients. The sample here was CD4+ T cells from blood, taken about 7 months after SARS-CoV-2 vaccination. The source of this sequence is a human donor who had recovered from COVID-19.

In DNA form, the CDR3 reads TGTGCCACCAGCAGAGATCGGATGCAGGGGAGTGGAGATACGCAGTATTTT. This encodes CATSRDRMQGSGDTQYF. V is TRBV15 and J is TRBJ2-3, with D maybe TRBD1 (6 bases). Trimming removed 0 bases at V and 5 bases at J, with 18 bases between. The CDR3 has 17 amino acids. Germline lookup yields CDR1 LNHNV and CDR2 YYDKDF (reference sequence).